The clone carrying this TCR beta chain has more than one count but fewer than ten. What it binds is not known. This entry belongs to a study of Tregs in tolerant kidney transplant recipients. General observations from the study: Nucleotide sequences could not be compared across some patients' samples due to primer changes. Tolerant patients' donor-specific Tregs expanded beyond overall Tregs, suggesting antigen-driven growth.

CD4+CD25+CD127- Tregs, CD4+CD25- non-Tregs, CD4 and CD8 cells were sorted. Sequenced by immunoSEQ multiplex PCR; TCRdb stores in-frame clones only, minus some. The sample holds tens of thousands of clones; about 89% are singletons and the top ten take around 0.4%. Germline V CDR1 and CDR2: SGHTA, FQGNSA. Unmatched junction bases numbered 4, after V lost 1 base and J lost 4 bases. This CDR3 is 15 amino acids long. Here the sequenced sample was CD4+ T cells from blood, taken before the transplant. The sequence was obtained from a human donor who received a combined kidney and bone marrow transplant. The genes are TRBV7-2 and TRBJ1-5, with 7 bases matching TRBD1. The CDR3 bases are TGTGCCAGCAGCTTAGGGACAGGACTTAATCAGCCCCAGCATTTT. Amino acid sequence: CASSLGTGLNQPQHF.